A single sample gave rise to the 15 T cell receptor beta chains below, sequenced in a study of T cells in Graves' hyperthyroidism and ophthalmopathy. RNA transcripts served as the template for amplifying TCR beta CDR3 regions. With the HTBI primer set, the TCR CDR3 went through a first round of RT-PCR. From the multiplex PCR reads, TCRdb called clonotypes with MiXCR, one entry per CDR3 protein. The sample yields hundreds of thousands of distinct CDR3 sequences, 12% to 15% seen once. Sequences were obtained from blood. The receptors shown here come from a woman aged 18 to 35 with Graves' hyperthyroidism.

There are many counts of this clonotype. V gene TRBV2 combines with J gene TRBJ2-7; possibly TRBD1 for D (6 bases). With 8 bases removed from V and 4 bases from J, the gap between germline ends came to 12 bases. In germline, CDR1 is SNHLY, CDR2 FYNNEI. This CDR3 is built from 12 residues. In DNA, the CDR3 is TGTGCCAGCTCGGACAGCCGATACGAGCAGTACTTC. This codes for CASSDSRYEQYF.

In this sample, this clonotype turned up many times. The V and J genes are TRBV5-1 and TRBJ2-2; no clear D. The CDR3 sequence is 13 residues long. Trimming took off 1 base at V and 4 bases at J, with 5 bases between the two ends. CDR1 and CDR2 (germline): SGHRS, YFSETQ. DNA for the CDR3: TGCGCCAGCAGCTTGATTGTCACCGGGGAGCTGTTTTTT. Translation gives CASSLIVTGELFF.

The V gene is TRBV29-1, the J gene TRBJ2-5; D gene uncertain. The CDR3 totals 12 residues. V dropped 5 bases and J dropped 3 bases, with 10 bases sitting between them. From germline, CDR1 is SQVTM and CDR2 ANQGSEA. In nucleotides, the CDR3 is TGCAGCGTTTCAACGGGTGAAGAGACCCAGTACTTC. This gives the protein CSVSTGEETQYF.

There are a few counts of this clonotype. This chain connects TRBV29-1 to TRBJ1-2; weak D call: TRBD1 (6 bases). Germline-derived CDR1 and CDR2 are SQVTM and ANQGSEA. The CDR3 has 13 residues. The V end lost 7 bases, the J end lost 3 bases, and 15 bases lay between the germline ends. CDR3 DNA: TGCAGCGCCGAAGGGGGGCGAGACTATGGCTACACCTTC. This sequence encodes CSAEGGRDYGYTF.

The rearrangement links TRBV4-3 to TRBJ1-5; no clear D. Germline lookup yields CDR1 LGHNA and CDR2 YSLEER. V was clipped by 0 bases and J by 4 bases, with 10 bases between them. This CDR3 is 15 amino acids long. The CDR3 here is CASSQDLGGNQPQHF. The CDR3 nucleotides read TGCGCCAGCAGCCAAGATCTTGGAGGGAATCAGCCCCAGCATTTT.

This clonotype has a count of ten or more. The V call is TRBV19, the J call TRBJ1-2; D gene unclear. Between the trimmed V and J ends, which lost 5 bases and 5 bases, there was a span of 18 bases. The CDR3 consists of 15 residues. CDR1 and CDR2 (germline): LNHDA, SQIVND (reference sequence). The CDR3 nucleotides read TGTGCCAGTAGTTCGGGTGGAGTGATGCCTTATGGCTACACCTTC. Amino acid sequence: CASSSGGVMPYGYTF.

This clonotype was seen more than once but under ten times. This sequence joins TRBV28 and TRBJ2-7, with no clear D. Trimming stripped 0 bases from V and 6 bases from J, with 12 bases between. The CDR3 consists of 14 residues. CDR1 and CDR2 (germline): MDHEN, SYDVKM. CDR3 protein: CASSLWTKIGEQYF. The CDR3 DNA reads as TGTGCCAGCAGTTTATGGACCAAAATAGGCGAGCAGTACTTC.

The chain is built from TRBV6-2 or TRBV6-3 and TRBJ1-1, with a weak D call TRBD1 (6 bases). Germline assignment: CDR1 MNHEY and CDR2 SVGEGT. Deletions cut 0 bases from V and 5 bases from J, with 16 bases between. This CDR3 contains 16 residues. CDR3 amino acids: CASSYSVGGGGTEAFF. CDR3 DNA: TGTGCCAGCAGTTACTCGGTGGGGGGCGGGGGAACTGAAGCTTTCTTT.

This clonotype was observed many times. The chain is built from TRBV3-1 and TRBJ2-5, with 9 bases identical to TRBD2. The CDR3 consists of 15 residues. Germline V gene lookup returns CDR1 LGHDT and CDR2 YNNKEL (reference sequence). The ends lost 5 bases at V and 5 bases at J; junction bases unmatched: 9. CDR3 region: CASSGRGRAKETQYF. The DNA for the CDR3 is TGTGCCAGCAGCGGTCGCGGGAGGGCGAAGGAGACCCAGTACTTC.

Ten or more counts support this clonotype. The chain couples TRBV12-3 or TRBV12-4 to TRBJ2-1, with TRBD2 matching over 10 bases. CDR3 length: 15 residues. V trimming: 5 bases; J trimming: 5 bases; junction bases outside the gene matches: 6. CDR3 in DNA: TGTGCCAGCAGTGAGACTAGCGGGCGGAACAATGAGCAGTTCTTC. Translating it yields CASSETSGRNNEQFF.

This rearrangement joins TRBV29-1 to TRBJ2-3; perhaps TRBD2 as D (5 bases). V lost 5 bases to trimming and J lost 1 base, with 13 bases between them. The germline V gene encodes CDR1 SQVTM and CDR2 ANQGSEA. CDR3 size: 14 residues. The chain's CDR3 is CSVFPGERTDTQYF. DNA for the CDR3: TGCAGCGTTTTTCCCGGGGAACGCACAGATACGCAGTATTTT.

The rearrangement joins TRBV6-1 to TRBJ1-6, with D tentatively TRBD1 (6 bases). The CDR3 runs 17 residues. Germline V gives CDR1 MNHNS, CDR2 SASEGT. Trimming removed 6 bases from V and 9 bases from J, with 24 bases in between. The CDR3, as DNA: TGTGCCAGCAGCCCAATAAGCTCACAGGGCGGGGGTTCACCCCTCCACTTT. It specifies CASSPISSQGGGSPLHF.

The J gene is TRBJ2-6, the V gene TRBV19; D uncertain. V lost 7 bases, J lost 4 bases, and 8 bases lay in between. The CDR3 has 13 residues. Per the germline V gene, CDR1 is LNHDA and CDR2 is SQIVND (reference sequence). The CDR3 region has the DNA TGTGCCAGTAAGCAGTCCGGGGCCAACGTCCTGACTTTC. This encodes CASKQSGANVLTF.

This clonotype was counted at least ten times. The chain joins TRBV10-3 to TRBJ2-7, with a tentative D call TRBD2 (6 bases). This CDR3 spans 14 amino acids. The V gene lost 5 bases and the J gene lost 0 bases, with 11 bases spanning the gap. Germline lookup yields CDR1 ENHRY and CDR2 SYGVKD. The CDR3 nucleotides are TGTGCCATCAGTCCACAGACTAGCTCCTACGAGCAGTACTTC. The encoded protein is CAISPQTSSYEQYF.

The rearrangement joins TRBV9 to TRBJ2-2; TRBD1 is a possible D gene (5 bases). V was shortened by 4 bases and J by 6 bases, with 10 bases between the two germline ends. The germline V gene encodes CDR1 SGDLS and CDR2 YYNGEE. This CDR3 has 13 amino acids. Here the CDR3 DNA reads TGTGCCAGCAGCTCTCCACAGGCCGGGGAGCTGTTTTTT. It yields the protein CASSSPQAGELFF.